The clone carrying this T cell receptor beta chain was seen a few times. The sample is drawn from a study of T cell repertoires in cytomegalovirus infection. As for the study in general: CMV infection and matching HLA type were both indicated by public TCR beta signatures.

The CDR3 consists of 14 residues. V was pared by 6 bases and J by 4 bases, with 19 bases between. Germline values: CDR1 SQVTM, CDR2 ANQGSEA. MiXCR, applied by TCRdb to the reads, yields one record per CDR3 protein. The sample includes more than 350,000 distinct CDR3 sequences, about a third seen only once; the top ten take roughly an eighth. The rearrangement uses TRBV29-1 and TRBJ2-7; D may be TRBD1 (6 bases). The sample was PBMCs. The receptor was derived from a human donor in good health (CMV status not recorded). Some clones in this sample may be carry-over from other donors' samples. The CDR3 is CSVGAAGDGYEQYF. The CDR3 nucleotides read TGCAGCGTCGGAGCGGCAGGGGATGGGTACGAGCAGTACTTC.